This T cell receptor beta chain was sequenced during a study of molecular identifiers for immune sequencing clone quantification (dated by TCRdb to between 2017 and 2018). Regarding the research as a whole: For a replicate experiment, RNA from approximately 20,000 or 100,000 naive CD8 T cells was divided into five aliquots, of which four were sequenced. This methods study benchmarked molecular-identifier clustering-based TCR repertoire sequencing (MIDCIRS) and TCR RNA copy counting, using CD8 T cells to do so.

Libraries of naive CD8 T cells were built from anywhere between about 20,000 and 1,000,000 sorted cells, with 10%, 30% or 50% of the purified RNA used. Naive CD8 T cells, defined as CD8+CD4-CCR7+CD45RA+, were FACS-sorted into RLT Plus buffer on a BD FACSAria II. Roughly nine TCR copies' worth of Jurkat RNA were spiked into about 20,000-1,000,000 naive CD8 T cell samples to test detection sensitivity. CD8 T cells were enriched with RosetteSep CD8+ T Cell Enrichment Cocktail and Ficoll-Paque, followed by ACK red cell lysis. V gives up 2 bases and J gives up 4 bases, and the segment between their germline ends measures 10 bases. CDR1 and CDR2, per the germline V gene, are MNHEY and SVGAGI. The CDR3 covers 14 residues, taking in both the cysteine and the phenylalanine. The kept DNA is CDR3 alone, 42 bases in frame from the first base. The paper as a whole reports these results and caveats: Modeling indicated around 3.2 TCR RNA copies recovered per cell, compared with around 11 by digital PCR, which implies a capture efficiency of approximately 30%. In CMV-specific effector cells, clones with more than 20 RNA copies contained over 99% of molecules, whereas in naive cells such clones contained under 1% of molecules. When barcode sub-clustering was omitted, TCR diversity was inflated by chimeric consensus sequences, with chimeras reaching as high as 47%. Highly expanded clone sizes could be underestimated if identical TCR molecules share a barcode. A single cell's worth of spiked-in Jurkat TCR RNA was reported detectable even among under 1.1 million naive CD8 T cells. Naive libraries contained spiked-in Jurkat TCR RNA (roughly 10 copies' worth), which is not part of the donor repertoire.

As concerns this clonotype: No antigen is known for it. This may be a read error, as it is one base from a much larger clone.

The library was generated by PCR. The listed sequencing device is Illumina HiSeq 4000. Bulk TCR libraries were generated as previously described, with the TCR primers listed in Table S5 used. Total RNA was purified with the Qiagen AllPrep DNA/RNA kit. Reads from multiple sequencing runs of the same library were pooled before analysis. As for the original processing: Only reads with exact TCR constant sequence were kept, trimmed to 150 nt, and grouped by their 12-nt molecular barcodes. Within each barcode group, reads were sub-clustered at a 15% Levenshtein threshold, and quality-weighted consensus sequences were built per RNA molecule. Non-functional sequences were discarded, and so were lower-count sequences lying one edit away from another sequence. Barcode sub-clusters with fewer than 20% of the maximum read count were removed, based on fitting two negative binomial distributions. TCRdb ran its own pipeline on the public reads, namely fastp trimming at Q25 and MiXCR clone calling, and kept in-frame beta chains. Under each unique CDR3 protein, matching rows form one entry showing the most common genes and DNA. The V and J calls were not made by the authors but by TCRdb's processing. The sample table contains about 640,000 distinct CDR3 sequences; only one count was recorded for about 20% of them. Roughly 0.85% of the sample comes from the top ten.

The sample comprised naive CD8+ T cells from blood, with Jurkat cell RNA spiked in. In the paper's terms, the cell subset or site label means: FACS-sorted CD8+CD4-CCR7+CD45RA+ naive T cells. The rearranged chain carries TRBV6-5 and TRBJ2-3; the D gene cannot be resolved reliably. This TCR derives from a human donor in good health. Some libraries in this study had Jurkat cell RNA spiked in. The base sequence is TGTGCCAGCAGTTACACCCACAGATCAGATACGCAGTATTTT. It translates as CASSYTHRSDTQYF.